These T cell receptor beta chains were read from a single sample in a study of blood T cell repertoires in COVID-19. Assay: immunoSEQ multiplex PCR; the TCRdb copy retains only in-frame clones and omits some. Here the sample spans a few hundred thousand clones, roughly 89% being singletons. Sequencing input: peripheral blood. These receptors came from a man aged 18 to 30 with COVID-19, enrolled during active disease. The CDR3 runs from the conserved cysteine through the conserved F or W. Each record gives: J gene, D gene, V gene, clone size, CDR3 protein, CDR3 DNA. A D gene is named only where the DNA matches it firmly. Not all rows give a size; the values are once, few, many and, for expanded clones, a class.

TRBJ2-3	TRBD2	TRBV11-1	.	CASSLRAGGVTDTQYF	TGTGCCAGCAGCTTACGAGCGGGAGGGGTCACAGATACGCAGTATTTT
TRBJ2-7	.	TRBV27	.	CASSLATGLLYEQYF	TGTGCCAGCAGTTTGGCGACGGGTCTCCTCTACGAGCAGTACTTC
TRBJ2-5	.	TRBV27	.	CASSREAGLETQYF	TGTGCCAGCAGTAGGGAGGCGGGACTAGAGACCCAGTACTTC
TRBJ1-6	.	TRBV6-2/TRBV6-3	.	CASSYETADSPLHF	TGTGCCAGCAGTTACGAGACAGCAGATTCACCCCTCCACTTT
TRBJ1-6	.	TRBV15	.	CATSKNRQGGFNSPLHF	TGTGCCACCAGCAAAAACCGTCAAGGGGGTTTTAATTCACCCCTCCACTTT
TRBJ1-2	.	TRBV30	once	CVWSAKPQRGGGGYTF	TGTGTCTGGAGTGCAAAACCCCAAAGGGGCGGTGGTGGCTACACCTTC
TRBJ2-7	.	TRBV25-1	.	CASSEPGLGGLREQYF	TGTGCCAGCAGTGAACCCGGATTGGGGGGGCTAAGGGAGCAGTACTTC
TRBJ1-5	TRBD1	TRBV9	.	CASSVGTGNQPQHF	TGTGCCAGCAGCGTCGGGACAGGCAATCAGCCCCAGCATTTT
TRBJ2-7	TRBD1	TRBV5-1	.	CASSPGGTGANEQYF	TGCGCCAGCAGCCCTGGCGGGACAGGTGCTAACGAGCAGTACTTC
TRBJ2-1	.	TRBV24-1	.	CATSVAGLYYNEQFF	TGTGCCACCAGTGTGGCGGGACTTTACTACAATGAGCAGTTCTTC
TRBJ2-1	TRBD2	TRBV5-5	.	CASSGGLESYNEQFF	TGTGCCAGCAGCGGCGGACTAGAGAGTTACAATGAGCAGTTCTTC
TRBJ2-5	.	TRBV4-1	.	CASSQEQGNQETQYF	TGCGCCAGCAGCCAAGAACAGGGCAACCAAGAGACCCAGTACTTC
TRBJ2-2	.	TRBV5-4	once	CASSLTGLGNTGELFF	TGTGCCAGCAGCTTGACAGGGTTGGGGAACACCGGGGAGCTGTTTTTT
TRBJ1-6	.	TRBV5-4	.	CASSLQPVDYNSPLHF	TGTGCCAGCAGCTTGCAACCGGTAGACTATAATTCACCCCTCCACTTT
TRBJ1-3	TRBD1	TRBV2	.	CASRDRGKTIYF	TGTGCCAGCCGGGACAGGGGAAAGACCATATATTTT
TRBJ2-5	.	TRBV15	.	CATSRATHLSGQETQYF	TGTGCCACCAGCAGGGCTACCCACCTCTCGGGACAAGAGACCCAGTACTTC
TRBJ2-3	TRBD2	TRBV19	.	CASSMDSSGGTDTQYF	TGTGCCAGTAGTATGGATAGTAGCGGGGGCACAGATACGCAGTATTTT
TRBJ1-4	.	TRBV2	.	CASSSEVEKLFF	TGTGCCAGCAGTTCGGAGGTTGAAAAACTGTTTTTT
TRBJ2-7	TRBD2	TRBV12-3/TRBV12-4	.	CASSSGGYEQYF	TGTGCCAGCAGCTCGGGGGGTTACGAGCAGTACTTC
TRBJ2-7	.	TRBV10-1	.	CASSQSPGQTYEQYF	TGCGCCAGCTCACAAAGCCCGGGACAAACCTACGAGCAGTACTTC
TRBJ2-7	TRBD1	TRBV12-3/TRBV12-4	.	CASTQTGQDEQYF	TGTGCCAGCACCCAAACAGGACAGGACGAGCAGTACTTC
TRBJ2-5	TRBD2	TRBV19	.	CASRGPGLAGGETQYF	TGTGCCAGTAGGGGGCCGGGACTAGCGGGAGGGGAGACCCAGTACTTC
TRBJ2-5	TRBD2	TRBV3-1/TRBV3-2	.	CASSVISGGEQETQYF	TGTGCCAGCAGCGTAATCAGCGGGGGGGAACAAGAGACCCAGTACTTC
TRBJ2-1	TRBD2	TRBV11-2	.	CASSLGTSGTNEQFF	TGTGCCAGCAGCTTAGGGACTAGCGGGACCAATGAGCAGTTCTTC
TRBJ2-7	TRBD2	TRBV5-4	once	CASRPGLAGTYEQYF	TGTGCCAGCAGACCCGGACTAGCGGGGACCTACGAGCAGTACTTC
TRBJ1-5	.	TRBV4-1	.	CASSQSMTGFSNQPQHF	TGCGCCAGCAGCCAGAGCATGACGGGGTTTAGCAATCAGCCCCAGCATTTT
TRBJ1-4	.	TRBV2	once	CASSERGLMHSGGKLFF	TGTGCCAGCAGTGAGAGGGGCCTCATGCACTCGGGAGGAAAACTGTTTTTT
TRBJ2-5	.	TRBV10-3	.	CAISAESPGETQYF	TGTGCCATCAGTGCAGAATCCCCGGGAGAGACCCAGTACTTC
TRBJ2-3	.	TRBV5-6	.	CASSSISGDGTQYF	TGTGCCAGCAGCTCGATTTCGGGGGACGGTACGCAGTATTTT
TRBJ2-7	.	TRBV20-1	.	CSASRTPITYEQYF	TGCAGTGCTAGTCGGACACCTATAACCTACGAGCAGTACTTC
TRBJ1-5	.	TRBV3-1/TRBV3-2	.	CASSQDLTRGGNQPQHF	TGTGCCAGCAGCCAAGACCTTACACGGGGGGGCAATCAGCCCCAGCATTTT
TRBJ1-1	.	TRBV5-1	.	CASSLRTTNTEAFF	TGCGCCAGCAGCCTCCGGACAACGAACACTGAAGCTTTCTTT
TRBJ2-2	.	TRBV2	.	CASRGTRQNTGELFF	TGTGCCAGCAGGGGCACACGACAGAACACCGGGGAGCTGTTTTTT
TRBJ2-6	TRBD1	TRBV14	.	CASSQGRTGGSGANVLTF	TGTGCCAGCAGCCAAGGAAGGACAGGGGGCTCTGGGGCCAACGTCCTGACTTTC
TRBJ2-7	TRBD1	TRBV5-1	few	CASSLDSRTGGSYEQYF	TGCGCCAGCAGCTTGGATTCAAGGACAGGGGGCTCCTACGAGCAGTACTTC
TRBJ2-7	TRBD1	TRBV5-6	.	CASSLLGTGGYEQYF	TGTGCCAGCAGCTTGTTGGGGACAGGGGGCTACGAGCAGTACTTC
TRBJ2-1	.	TRBV4-1	.	CASSHLWNEQFF	TGCGCCAGCAGCCACCTATGGAATGAGCAGTTCTTC
TRBJ2-7	.	TRBV24-1	.	CATSPGQVGYEQYF	TGTGCCACCAGTCCAGGGCAGGTTGGATACGAGCAGTACTTC
TRBJ1-6	.	TRBV6-1	.	CASSEWEFYNSPLHF	TGTGCCAGCAGTGAATGGGAGTTTTATAATTCACCCCTCCACTTT
TRBJ1-1	.	TRBV20-1	.	CSAYSSEAFF	TGCAGTGCGTACAGCTCAGAAGCTTTCTTT
TRBJ2-3	.	TRBV7-3	once	CASSFLGGTDTQYF	TGTGCCAGCAGCTTTCTCGGCGGGACTGATACGCAGTATTTT
TRBJ2-3	.	TRBV3-1/TRBV3-2	.	CASSQHVTDTQYF	TGTGCCAGCAGCCAACATGTCACAGATACGCAGTATTTT
TRBJ2-1	.	TRBV15	once	CATSRARAREQFF	TGTGCCACCAGCAGAGCCCGCGCGAGAGAGCAGTTCTTC
TRBJ2-6	.	TRBV6-5	.	CASRDSTRANVLTF	TGTGCCAGCAGGGACAGTACTCGGGCCAACGTCCTGACTTTC
TRBJ2-3	.	TRBV18	.	CASSPLASSTDTQYF	TGTGCCAGCTCACCACTAGCGTCTAGCACAGATACGCAGTATTTT
TRBJ2-1	TRBD2	TRBV15	.	CATSSVSREGGFF	TGTGCCACCAGCAGTGTCTCTCGGGAGGGGGGGTTCTTC
TRBJ2-1	TRBD1	TRBV5-1	.	CASSLGQGYNEQFF	TGCGCCAGCAGCTTAGGACAGGGGTACAATGAGCAGTTCTTC
TRBJ2-3	TRBD1	TRBV15	.	CATSRPDRGVDTQYF	TGTGCCACCAGCAGGCCGGACAGGGGGGTGGATACGCAGTATTTT
TRBJ2-7	.	TRBV18	.	CASSLTDRGEQYF	TGTGCCAGCTCCCTCACGGACAGAGGGGAGCAGTACTTC
TRBJ2-7	.	TRBV12-5	.	CASGLGQREQYF	TGTGCTAGTGGTTTGGGTCAACGGGAGCAGTACTTC
TRBJ2-1	TRBD1	TRBV29-1	.	CSVDPGTGSNEQFF	TGCAGCGTTGACCCCGGGACAGGGAGTAATGAGCAGTTCTTC
TRBJ2-1	TRBD1	TRBV7-9	.	CASSDEYRDRGYNEQFF	TGTGCCAGCAGCGACGAGTATAGGGACAGGGGATACAATGAGCAGTTCTTC
TRBJ2-1	TRBD2	TRBV12-3/TRBV12-4	.	CASTWTSNEQFF	TGTGCCAGCACCTGGACTAGCAATGAGCAGTTCTTC
TRBJ2-3	.	TRBV14	.	CASSRQTTQYF	TGTGCCAGCAGCCGACAGACTACGCAGTATTTT
TRBJ2-7	TRBD1	TRBV3-1/TRBV3-2	once	CASSPTGGAGEQYF	TGTGCCAGCAGCCCGACAGGGGGCGCGGGGGAGCAGTACTTC
TRBJ1-2	.	TRBV19	.	CASSIDLPIGGYTF	TGTGCCAGTAGTATAGATCTCCCGATCGGGGGCTACACCTTC
TRBJ1-1	.	TRBV19	.	CASSRGNRNTEAFF	TGTGCCAGTAGTAGGGGCAACAGGAACACTGAAGCTTTCTTT
TRBJ1-2	.	TRBV7-9	.	CASSLVVLRGYTF	TGTGCCAGCAGCTTAGTGGTCCTACGGGGCTACACCTTC
TRBJ1-5	.	TRBV5-6	.	CASSLVRSNQPQHF	TGTGCCAGCAGCTTGGTGAGGAGTAATCAGCCCCAGCATTTT